The rows below give T cell receptor beta chains drawn from one sample of a study of T cells in Graves' hyperthyroidism and ophthalmopathy. TCRdb itself ran the multiplex PCR reads through MiXCR, one entry per CDR3 protein. In the table there are more than 250,000 distinct CDR3 sequences, 12% to 15% of which are singletons. The material sequenced was blood. Receptors originate from a woman aged 45-59 years with Graves' hyperthyroidism that later progressed to Graves' ophthalmopathy. The CDR3 runs from the conserved cysteine through the conserved F or W. Fields, in order: clone size, CDR3 length, D gene, J gene, V gene, CDR3 DNA, CDR3 protein. The D gene is left open where the match is weak. Clone size is not always given. Where it is, it says once, few, many or a class for expanded clones.

size: NA; length: 17; D: TRBD1; J: TRBJ1-1; V: TRBV2; DNA: TGTGCCAGCAGTGAATCCGGGACAGGGACAATGAACACTGAAGCTTTCTTT; CDR3: CASSESGTGTMNTEAFF
size: NA; length: 15; D: TRBD2; J: TRBJ2-3; V: TRBV28; DNA: TGTGCCAGCAGAGACCAGCGGGAAGGCACAGATACGCAGTATTTT; CDR3: CASRDQREGTDTQYF
size: many; length: 17; D: TRBD1; J: TRBJ1-2; V: TRBV28; DNA: TGTGCCAGCAGTCGGGGGGACAGGGAGGTTTTGGCAGATGGCTACACCTTC; CDR3: CASSRGDREVLADGYTF
size: few; length: 12; D: NA; J: TRBJ1-1; V: TRBV5-1; DNA: TGCGCCAGCAGCTTGGATACAAGATGGGCTTTCTTT; CDR3: CASSLDTRWAFF
size: many; length: 14; D: NA; J: TRBJ2-3; V: TRBV12-3/TRBV12-4; DNA: TGTGCCAGCAGTCGTGGGGTGAGCACAGATACGCAGTATTTT; CDR3: CASSRGVSTDTQYF
size: NA; length: 16; D: TRBD1; J: TRBJ2-1; V: TRBV15; DNA: TGTGCCACCAGCAGAGACGGGACAGGGAGTTTCAATGAGCAGTTCTTC; CDR3: CATSRDGTGSFNEQFF
size: few; length: 15; D: TRBD2; J: TRBJ2-7; V: TRBV29-1; DNA: TGCAGCGTTGAAGATATAGGACTAGCAGGTTACGAGCAGTACTTC; CDR3: CSVEDIGLAGYEQYF
size: many; length: 16; D: TRBD2; J: TRBJ2-1; V: TRBV7-9; DNA: TGTGCCAGCAGCTCGCCGACTAGCAGCTCCTACAATGAGCAGTTCTTC; CDR3: CASSSPTSSSYNEQFF
size: many; length: 15; D: NA; J: TRBJ2-1; V: TRBV5-4; DNA: TGTGCCAGCAGCTTACGGAGCGGAATGAACAATGAGCAGTTCTTC; CDR3: CASSLRSGMNNEQFF
size: many; length: 12; D: TRBD1; J: TRBJ1-2; V: TRBV20-1; DNA: TGCAGTGCTGATCGACAGGGGAGTGGCTACACCTTC; CDR3: CSADRQGSGYTF
size: many; length: 12; D: TRBD1; J: TRBJ1-1; V: TRBV28; DNA: TGTGCCAGCAGTTTACGACAGGGGGGAGCTTTCTTT; CDR3: CASSLRQGGAFF
size: few; length: 16; D: NA; J: TRBJ2-2; V: TRBV19; DNA: TGTGCCAGTAGAGCACAAGGTAGGACGGGCACCGGGGAGCTGTTTTTT; CDR3: CASRAQGRTGTGELFF
size: NA; length: 16; D: NA; J: TRBJ2-1; V: TRBV10-3; DNA: TGTGCCATCAGTGGGGCAGGGGCGCCGGATTATGATGAGCAGTTCTTC; CDR3: CAISGAGAPDYDEQFF
size: many; length: 16; D: NA; J: TRBJ2-7; V: TRBV6-1; DNA: TGTGCCAGCAGGGAGAACACCAATTGGGGCTCCTACGAGCAGTACTTC; CDR3: CASRENTNWGSYEQYF
size: few; length: 16; D: TRBD1; J: TRBJ1-2; V: TRBV5-1; DNA: TGCGCCAGCAGCTTGGGTGGGACAGGGCTTAACTATGGCTACACCTTC; CDR3: CASSLGGTGLNYGYTF
size: many; length: 12; D: NA; J: TRBJ1-1; V: TRBV29-1; DNA: TGCAGCGTTGAGCCCCAAAGGACTGAAGCTTTCTTT; CDR3: CSVEPQRTEAFF
size: NA; length: 14; D: TRBD1; J: TRBJ1-6; V: TRBV20-1; DNA: TGCAGTGCTAGGGCCCGGGACAGGGCATCACCCCTCCACTTT; CDR3: CSARARDRASPLHF
size: NA; length: 14; D: TRBD1; J: TRBJ1-4; V: TRBV19; DNA: TGTGCCAGTAGTACTTACAGGGGGGATGAAAAACTGTTTTTT; CDR3: CASSTYRGDEKLFF
size: many; length: 15; D: TRBD1; J: TRBJ1-4; V: TRBV2; DNA: TGTGCCAGCAATCCTCAGGGGGCGGCTAATGAAAAACTGTTTTTT; CDR3: CASNPQGAANEKLFF
size: many; length: 15; D: NA; J: TRBJ2-1; V: TRBV20-1; DNA: TGCAGTGCTAGAGATGGGGGGAGCTCCTACAATGAGCAGTTCTTC; CDR3: CSARDGGSSYNEQFF
size: many; length: 14; D: TRBD1; J: TRBJ1-2; V: TRBV3-1; DNA: TGTGCCAGCAGCCAAGGGACAGGGGTGGAGGGCTACACCTTC; CDR3: CASSQGTGVEGYTF
size: NA; length: 16; D: TRBD1; J: TRBJ1-5; V: TRBV20-1; DNA: TGCAGTGCTCAAGAGGGACAGGGGTTGGCCGATCAGCCCCAGCATTTT; CDR3: CSAQEGQGLADQPQHF
size: NA; length: 15; D: TRBD2; J: TRBJ2-7; V: TRBV7-2; DNA: TGTGCCAGCAGCTTAATGTCTAGCGGGGCCTACGAGCAGTACTTC; CDR3: CASSLMSSGAYEQYF
size: NA; length: 15; D: TRBD1; J: TRBJ1-5; V: TRBV19; DNA: TGTGCCAGTAGTGTCCACAGGGGTAGCAATCAGCCCCAGCATTTT; CDR3: CASSVHRGSNQPQHF
size: many; length: 14; D: NA; J: TRBJ1-1; V: TRBV2; DNA: TGTGCCAGCATAGAGGACACAATGAACACTGAAGCTTTCTTT; CDR3: CASIEDTMNTEAFF
size: many; length: 17; D: TRBD1; J: TRBJ2-6; V: TRBV6-1; DNA: TGTGCCAGCAGGGGAACAGGGGACCCCTCTGGGGCCAACGTCCTGACTTTC; CDR3: CASRGTGDPSGANVLTF
size: many; length: 12; D: NA; J: TRBJ1-1; V: TRBV28; DNA: TGTGCCAGCAGTTCCGGGGAAGAAAAAGCTTTCTTT; CDR3: CASSSGEEKAFF
size: many; length: 14; D: TRBD1; J: TRBJ2-5; V: TRBV7-9; DNA: TGTGCCAGCAGCACCGGACAGGGATCAGAGACCCAGTACTTC; CDR3: CASSTGQGSETQYF
size: many; length: 15; D: NA; J: TRBJ2-1; V: TRBV19; DNA: TGTGCCAGTAGTGTCCGGGACCACTCCTACAATGAGCAGTTCTTC; CDR3: CASSVRDHSYNEQFF
size: many; length: 14; D: NA; J: TRBJ2-3; V: TRBV28; DNA: TGTGCCAGCAGTTTAATCGGACCTCAAAATACGCAGTATTTT; CDR3: CASSLIGPQNTQYF
size: NA; length: 15; D: TRBD1; J: TRBJ2-5; V: TRBV2; DNA: TGTGCCAGCAGTCCCAGGACAGGGGGCGGGGAGACCCAGTACTTC; CDR3: CASSPRTGGGETQYF
size: NA; length: 13; D: NA; J: TRBJ2-7; V: TRBV29-1; DNA: TGCAGCGTTGATTCCAGGCGGGACGGCGAGCAGTACTTC; CDR3: CSVDSRRDGEQYF
size: NA; length: 13; D: NA; J: TRBJ2-5; V: TRBV6-1; DNA: TGTGCCAACAGGGGACTGAGACAAGGGACCCAGTACTTC; CDR3: CANRGLRQGTQYF
size: NA; length: 15; D: TRBD2; J: TRBJ2-7; V: TRBV20-1; DNA: TGCAGTGGACTAGCGGGAGAGGAAGGCTCCTACGAGCAGTACTTC; CDR3: CSGLAGEEGSYEQYF
size: NA; length: 15; D: TRBD1; J: TRBJ1-2; V: TRBV19; DNA: TGTGCCAGTAGACGGGACAGCTCTCTCAACTATGGCTACACCTTC; CDR3: CASRRDSSLNYGYTF
size: many; length: 13; D: TRBD2; J: TRBJ2-5; V: TRBV20-1; DNA: TGCAGTGCCCCGGGACTATTAGGGGAGACCCAGTACTTC; CDR3: CSAPGLLGETQYF
size: many; length: 17; D: NA; J: TRBJ2-1; V: TRBV6-1; DNA: TGTGCCAGCAGTTCGTTTAGAGGGAGGTCTTCCTACAATGAGCAGTTCTTC; CDR3: CASSSFRGRSSYNEQFF
size: NA; length: 15; D: NA; J: TRBJ1-2; V: TRBV19; DNA: TGTGCCACCGGGACCGATCCGGGGGCTCGATATGGCTACACCTTC; CDR3: CATGTDPGARYGYTF
size: many; length: 15; D: NA; J: TRBJ1-3; V: TRBV3-1; DNA: TGTGCCAGCAGCCACGGCAAGAGCTCTGGAAACACCATATATTTT; CDR3: CASSHGKSSGNTIYF
size: many; length: 16; D: NA; J: TRBJ2-2; V: TRBV7-3; DNA: TGTGCCAGCAGCTTAGTCCCGGGAACAACCGCTAGGGAGCTGTTTTTT; CDR3: CASSLVPGTTARELFF
size: NA; length: 16; D: NA; J: TRBJ2-6; V: TRBV3-1; DNA: TGTGCCAGCAGCCAAGCCGTTAGATCTGGGGCCAACGTCCTGACTTTC; CDR3: CASSQAVRSGANVLTF
size: NA; length: 15; D: NA; J: TRBJ2-6; V: TRBV15; DNA: TGTGCCACCAGCCCTTGGCACTCTGGGGCCAACGTCCTGACTTTC; CDR3: CATSPWHSGANVLTF